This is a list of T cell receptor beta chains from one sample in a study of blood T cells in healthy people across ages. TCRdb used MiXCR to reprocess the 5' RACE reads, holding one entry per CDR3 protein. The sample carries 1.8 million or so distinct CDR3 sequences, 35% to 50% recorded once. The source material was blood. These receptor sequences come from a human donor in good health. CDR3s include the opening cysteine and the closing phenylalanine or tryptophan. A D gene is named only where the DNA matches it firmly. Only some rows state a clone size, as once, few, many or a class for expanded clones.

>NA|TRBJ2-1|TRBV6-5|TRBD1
CASSYGQGYDNEQFF
TGTGCCAGCAGTTACGGACAGGGGTACGACAATGAGCAGTTCTTC
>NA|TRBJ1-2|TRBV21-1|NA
CASSNWGEVDGYTF
TGTGCCAGCAGTAACTGGGGTGAGGTCGATGGCTACACCTTC
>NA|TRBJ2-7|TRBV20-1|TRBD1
CSADRGAGYEQYF
TGCAGTGCCGACAGGGGCGCAGGATACGAGCAGTACTTC
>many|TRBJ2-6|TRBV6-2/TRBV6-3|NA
CASRRQAGANVLTF
TGTGCCAGCCGACGACAGGCTGGGGCCAACGTCCTGACTTTC
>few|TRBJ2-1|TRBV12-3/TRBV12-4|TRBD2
CASSLAAGGRGEQFF
TGTGCCAGCAGTTTGGCGGCGGGGGGGCGTGGTGAGCAGTTCTTC
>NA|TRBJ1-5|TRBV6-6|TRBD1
CASSYRGTGYSNQPQHF
TGTGCCAGCAGTTACCGGGGGACAGGCTATAGCAATCAGCCCCAGCATTTT
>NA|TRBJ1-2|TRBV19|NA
CASSIPGLMYGYTF
TGTGCCAGTAGTATACCGGGACTGATGTATGGCTACACCTTC
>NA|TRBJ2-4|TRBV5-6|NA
CASSSWVRLAKNIQYF
TGTGCCAGCAGCTCTTGGGTACGGTTAGCCAAAAACATTCAGTACTTC
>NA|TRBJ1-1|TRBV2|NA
CASKASGPSDAEAFF
TGTGCCAGCAAGGCCTCCGGACCATCTGACGCTGAAGCTTTCTTT
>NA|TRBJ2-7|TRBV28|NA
CASSLSMGSPYEQYF
TGTGCCAGCAGTTTATCTATGGGCAGTCCCTACGAGCAGTACTTC